One and the same sample provided the 18 T cell receptor beta chains below, sequenced in a study of blood T cell repertoires in COVID-19. Method: immunoSEQ multiplex PCR; TCRdb's copy keeps in-frame clones and lacks some. The repertoire holds about 320,000 clones, with about 82% as singletons. The sequenced material came from peripheral blood. The receptors derive from a human donor in a cohort sampled during active COVID-19.

This sequence joins TRBV6-1 and TRBJ1-1; possible D gene TRBD1, 6 bases. The germline V gene encodes CDR1 MNHNS and CDR2 SASEGT. There are 15 residues in the CDR3. Trimming cost V 2 bases and J 5 bases, with 15 bases left between them. CDR3 in amino acids: CASSESVWGHTEAFF. In nucleotides, the CDR3 is TGTGCCAGCAGTGAATCTGTATGGGGGCATACTGAAGCTTTCTTT.

V is TRBV7-2 and J is TRBJ1-3; D is perhaps TRBD1 (6 bases). V lost 1 base to trimming and J lost 2 bases, with 12 bases between them. Germline V lookup: CDR1 SGHTA, CDR2 FQGNSA. This CDR3 contains 16 residues. The CDR3 loop is CASSLVYGGTGNTIYF. CDR3 nucleotide sequence: TGTGCCAGCAGCTTAGTTTATGGGGGCACTGGAAACACCATATATTTT.

The chain recombines TRBV6-5 with TRBJ1-2, with 8 bases matching TRBD1. J lost 8 bases, V lost 8 bases, and 16 bases had no gene match. Germline CDR1 MNHEY, CDR2 SVGAGI. The CDR3 runs 15 residues. CDR3 amino acids: CASQRGAGGLGGYTF. In DNA form, the CDR3 reads TGTGCCAGCCAACGAGGTGCAGGGGGCTTAGGCGGCTACACCTTC.

The chain's CDR3 is CASSSRNTGELFF. CDR3 coding DNA: TGTGCCAGCAGTTCTAGGAACACCGGGGAGCTGTTTTTT. The chain links TRBV12-3 or TRBV12-4 to TRBJ2-2; D not resolved. V lost 4 bases and J lost 1, with 4 bases in between. This CDR3 is 13 amino acids long.

This sequence joins TRBV9 and TRBJ2-7; tentative D call: TRBD2 (6 bases). The germline V gene has CDR1 SGDLS and CDR2 YYNGEE. The CDR3 consists of 15 residues. V shed 0 bases and J shed 2 bases, with 12 bases lying between them. The CDR3 DNA reads TGTGCCAGCAGCGTAGGCGGGATGACCGCCTACGAGCAGTACTTC. Protein: CASSVGGMTAYEQYF. Together with reference TRBV9 and TRBJ2-7, the CDR3 gives the full variable domain: DSGVTQTPKHLITATGQRVTLRCSPRSGDLSVYWYQQSLDQGLQFLIQYYNGEERAKGNILERFSAQQFPDLHSELNLSSLELGDSALYFCASSVGGMTAYEQYFGPGTRLTVT.

The chain recombines TRBV5-1 with TRBJ2-7, with 7 bases fitting TRBD1. The CDR3 has 13 residues. CDR1 is SGHRS, CDR2 YFSETQ, per germline. J gave up 2 bases and V 4 bases, and 3 bases lay outside the gene matches. CDR3 sequence (DNA): TGCGCCAGCAGCGGGGACAGAACCTACGAGCAGTACTTC. It encodes CASSGDRTYEQYF. The variable domain in full, with the rest retrieved from reference TRBV5-1 and TRBJ2-7, is KAGVTQTPRYLIKTRGQQVTLSCSPISGHRSVSWYQQTPGQGLQFLFEYFSETQRNKGNFPGRFSGRQFSNSRSEMNVSTLELGDSALYLCASSGDRTYEQYFGPGTRLTVT.

In its sample, this clone was seen once. The genes are TRBV11-1 and TRBJ2-7, with TRBD1 matching over 8 bases. After removal of 5 bases from V and 5 bases from J, the junction contained 2 bases not matched to a gene. There are 12 residues in the CDR3. The V gene's germline CDR1 is SGHAT and CDR2 FQDESV (reference sequence). The CDR3 loop is CASSADRDEQYF. The CDR3, as DNA: TGTGCCAGCAGCGCGGACAGGGACGAGCAGTACTTC.

The chain uses TRBV7-9 and TRBJ2-5, with no clear D. Looked up from germline, CDR1 is SEHNR and CDR2 is FQNEAQ (reference sequence). CDR3 length: 11 residues. V was clipped by 4 bases and J by 5 bases, with 5 bases between them. The DNA for the CDR3 is TGTGCCAGCAGCTCGCAGGAGACCCAGTACTTC. As protein: CASSSQETQYF.

V is TRBV3-1 (or the pseudogene TRBV3-2) and J is TRBJ1-5; tentatively, D is TRBD1 (5 bases). Germline CDR1 reads LGHDT; CDR2 reads YNNKEL (reference sequence). V lost 0 bases and J 7 bases, leaving 10 bases between the germline ends. This CDR3 comprises 14 residues. CDR3 sequence: CASSQERGGQPQHF. The CDR3 nucleotides are TGTGCCAGCAGCCAAGAAAGGGGAGGCCAGCCCCAGCATTTT.

The chain employs TRBV7-9 and TRBJ1-2, with TRBD1 matching over 7 bases. V lost 2 bases to trimming and J lost 2 bases; unmatched junction nucleotides: 5. This CDR3 comprises 15 residues. CDR1 SEHNR and CDR2 FQNEAQ come from the germline V gene (reference sequence). The CDR3 DNA sequence: TGTGCCAGCAGCTTACTCTCAGGGGGAAACTATGGCTACACCTTC. Protein sequence: CASSLLSGGNYGYTF.

This chain links TRBV7-9 with TRBJ1-1, with D possibly being TRBD1 (6 bases). The CDR3 consists of 13 residues. Trimming shortened V by 5 bases and J by 6 bases, and 13 bases separated the two germline ends. Germline V gene lookup returns CDR1 SEHNR and CDR2 FQNEAQ (reference sequence). CDR3 in DNA: TGTGCCAGCAGCCCCCCGGGGGGGCCTGAAGCTTTCTTT. Protein sequence: CASSPPGGPEAFF.

V gene TRBV29-1 combines with J gene TRBJ1-2; D uncertain. Germline CDR1 is SQVTM and CDR2 is ANQGSEA. This CDR3 spans 12 amino acids. V lost 5 bases to trimming and J lost 6 bases, with 13 bases between them. The CDR3 DNA reads TGCAGCGTTAATGGGCAGTGGGATGGCTACACCTTC. It translates to CSVNGQWDGYTF.

This clone was picked up a small number of times. The genes are TRBV10-3 and TRBJ2-7, with 10 bases aligning to TRBD1. Per germline, CDR1 ENHRY and CDR2 SYGVKD. Germline trimming cut 6 bases from V and 9 bases from J; bases unmatched to any gene: 8. The CDR3 contains 13 residues. CDR3 sequence (DNA): TGTGCCATCAGGGGACAGGGGTTCGAAGTGCAGTACTTC. Translation: CAIRGQGFEVQYF.

The chain links TRBV4-2 to TRBJ1-2, with D perhaps TRBD1 (5 bases). The V and J ends lost 3 bases and 4 bases respectively, with 15 bases between them. In germline, CDR1 is LGHNA, CDR2 YNFKEQ. The CDR3 is 15 amino acids. The CDR3 sequence: CASSHGGDGVYGYTF. In DNA, the CDR3 is TGTGCCAGCAGCCACGGAGGGGACGGCGTCTATGGCTACACCTTC.

J is TRBJ1-1 and V is TRBV7-9; D is unclear. V lost 11 bases and J 1 base, leaving 8 bases between the germline ends. Per the germline V gene, CDR1 is SEHNR and CDR2 is FQNEAQ (reference sequence). CDR3 length: 11 residues. The CDR3 sequence is CAGERNTEAFF. The CDR3 DNA sequence: TGTGCCGGAGAGCGGAACACTGAAGCTTTCTTT. The variable domain in full, with the rest retrieved from reference TRBV7-9 and TRBJ1-1, is DTGVSQNPRHKITKRGQNVTFRCDPISEHNRLYWYRQTLGQGPEFLTYFQNEAQLEKSRLLSDRFSAERPKGSFSTLEIQRTEQGDSAMYLCAGERNTEAFFGQGTRLTVV.

This chain links TRBV5-1 with TRBJ1-4; 9 bases map to TRBD1. The germline gives CDR1 SGHRS, CDR2 YFSETQ. This CDR3 has 16 amino acids. V was clipped by 5 bases and J by 5 bases; unmatched bases: 10. CDR3 residues: CASSLPPTGGNEKLFF. In DNA form, the CDR3 reads TGCGCCAGCAGTCTGCCCCCGACAGGGGGAAATGAAAAACTGTTTTTT.

The chain is built from TRBV24-1 and TRBJ2-3; 9 positions match TRBD1. This CDR3 has 16 residues. CDR1 is KGHDR, CDR2 SFDVKD, per germline. V shed 7 bases and J 0 bases; nucleotides not matched to a gene: 7. As DNA, the CDR3 is TGTGCCACCAGCAGAAACAGGGGGCGCAGCACAGATACGCAGTATTTT. Its protein product is CATSRNRGRSTDTQYF.

The table lists this clone with a count of one. The genes are TRBV7-2 and TRBJ2-1, with 7 bases that match TRBD1. This CDR3 spans 16 amino acids. V dropped 4 bases and J dropped 4; count of bases not matched to a gene: 10. Per germline, CDR1 SGHTA and CDR2 FQGNSA. The CDR3 sequence: CASSYGKGALYNEQFF. In DNA form, the CDR3 reads TGTGCCAGCAGCTACGGAAAGGGGGCCCTATACAATGAGCAGTTCTTC. Complete variable domain (other parts from reference TRBV7-2 and TRBJ2-1): GAGVSQSPSNKVTEKGKDVELRCDPISGHTALYWYRQSLGQGLEFLIYFQGNSAPDKSGLPSDRFSAERTGGSVSTLTIQRTQQEDSAVYLCASSYGKGALYNEQFFGPGTRLTVL.